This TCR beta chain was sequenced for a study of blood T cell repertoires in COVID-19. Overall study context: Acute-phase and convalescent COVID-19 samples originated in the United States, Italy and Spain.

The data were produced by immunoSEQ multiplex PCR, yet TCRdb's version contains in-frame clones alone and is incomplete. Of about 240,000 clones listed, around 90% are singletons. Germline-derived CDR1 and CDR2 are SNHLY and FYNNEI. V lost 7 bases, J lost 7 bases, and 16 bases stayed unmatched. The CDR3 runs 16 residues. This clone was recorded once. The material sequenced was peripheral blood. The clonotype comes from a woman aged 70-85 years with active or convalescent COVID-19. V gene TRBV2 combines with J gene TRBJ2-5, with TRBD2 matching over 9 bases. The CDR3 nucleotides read TGTGCCAGCAAGCTTCGGACTAGCGTGGGCAGGGGGACCCAGTACTTC. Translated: CASKLRTSVGRGTQYF.